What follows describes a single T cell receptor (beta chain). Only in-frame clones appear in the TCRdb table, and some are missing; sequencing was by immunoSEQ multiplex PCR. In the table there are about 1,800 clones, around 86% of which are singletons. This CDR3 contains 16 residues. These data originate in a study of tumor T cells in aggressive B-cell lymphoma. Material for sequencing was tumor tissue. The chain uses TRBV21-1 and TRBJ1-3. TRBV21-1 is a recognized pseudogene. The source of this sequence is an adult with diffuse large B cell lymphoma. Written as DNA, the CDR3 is TGTGCCAGCAGGCCCAGCGTACAACACGCACGAAACACCATATATTTT. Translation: CASRPSVQHARNTIYF.